Listed below are T cell receptor beta chains from one sample, sequenced in a study of blood T cell repertoires in COVID-19. Measured with immunoSEQ multiplex PCR; TCRdb has only the in-frame clones, and not every one. The sample includes 100,000 to 120,000 clones, about four fifths of them seen just once. Material: peripheral blood. The receptors were sampled from a woman aged 65 to 85 with acute or convalescent COVID-19. Each CDR3 is given with its conserved first and last residue. The order of the fields is D gene, clone size, J gene, V gene, CDR3 protein, CDR3 DNA. D genes are given only for firm matches. A row's size may be missing; if present it is once, few, many or a size class.

>TRBD1|.|TRBJ1-4|TRBV28
CASSPGQGATNEKLFF
TGTGCCAGCAGTCCTGGACAGGGAGCAACTAATGAAAAACTGTTTTTT
>.|.|TRBJ1-3|TRBV19
CASSPKTLGSGNTIYF
TGTGCCAGTAGTCCGAAGACACTAGGCTCTGGAAACACCATATATTTT
>TRBD1|.|TRBJ2-2|TRBV4-1
CASSQNRDRPAGELFF
TGCGCCAGCAGCCAAAACCGGGACAGGCCCGCCGGGGAGCTGTTTTTT
>.|.|TRBJ2-2|TRBV18
CASSSLTLSNTGELFF
TGTGCCAGCTCATCGTTAACGCTATCGAACACCGGGGAGCTGTTTTTT
>.|.|TRBJ1-5|TRBV5-6
CASSYATGPYQPQHF
TGTGCCAGCAGTTATGCTACAGGGCCGTATCAGCCCCAGCATTTT
>.|.|TRBJ1-2|TRBV5-1
CASSFGSGGGYTF
TGCGCCAGCAGCTTCGGATCCGGAGGGGGCTACACCTTC
>TRBD1|.|TRBJ1-1|TRBV3-1/TRBV3-2
CASSQGTGKTEAFF
TGTGCCAGCAGCCAAGGGACAGGGAAGACTGAAGCTTTCTTT
>.|.|TRBJ2-5|TRBV10-3
CATGSLGQILQETQYF
TGTGCCACCGGCTCACTAGGACAGATATTGCAAGAGACCCAGTACTTC
>.|few|TRBJ2-7|TRBV6-1
CASSESTGGSYEQYF
TGTGCCAGCAGTGAATCGACAGGAGGCTCCTACGAGCAGTACTTC
>.|.|TRBJ2-1|TRBV20-1
CSASRRREGRNEQFF
TGCAGTGCTAGTCGTCGCAGGGAAGGTCGGAATGAGCAGTTCTTC
>TRBD1|.|TRBJ1-2|TRBV6-5
CASSSNHGDSYGYAF
TGTGCCAGCAGCTCCAACCACGGGGACAGCTATGGCTACGCCTTC
>TRBD1|once|TRBJ2-7|TRBV28
CASSWDRGTYEQYF
TGTGCCAGCAGTTGGGACAGAGGTACCTACGAGCAGTACTTC
>.|.|TRBJ2-3|TRBV7-3
CASSLGLASSTDTQYF
TGTGCCAGCAGCTTAGGGCTCGCCTCTAGCACAGATACGCAGTATTTT
>.|.|TRBJ1-1|TRBV28
CASSFKTEAFF
TGTGCCAGCAGTTTTAAAACTGAAGCTTTCTTT
>.|once|TRBJ2-4|TRBV4-3
CASSPSAGSLAKNIQYF
TGCGCCAGCAGCCCCTCAGCGGGCTCCTTAGCCAAAAACATTCAGTACTTC
>TRBD2|.|TRBJ2-3|TRBV3-1/TRBV3-2
CASSQAQVLAEPLGTDTQYF
TGTGCCAGCAGCCAAGCTCAGGTACTAGCGGAACCACTAGGCACAGATACGCAGTATTTT
>.|.|TRBJ1-1|TRBV20-1
CSASDRTNTEAFF
TGCAGTGCTAGTGATAGAACGAACACTGAAGCTTTCTTT
>TRBD1|.|TRBJ2-7|TRBV30
CAWSGDRADYEQYF
TGTGCCTGGAGTGGGGACAGGGCAGACTACGAGCAGTACTTC
>.|once|TRBJ1-3|TRBV9
CASSSPYSSGNTIYF
TGTGCCAGCAGCTCCCCGTATAGCTCTGGAAACACCATATATTTT
>.|.|TRBJ2-7|TRBV10-3
CAISPDYEQYF
TGTGCCATCAGTCCAGACTACGAGCAGTACTTC
>.|.|TRBJ2-1|TRBV5-6
CASSFLAGQKEQFF
TGTGCCAGCAGCTTCTTGGCAGGTCAGAAGGAGCAGTTCTTC
>.|once|TRBJ2-2|TRBV5-6
CASSLGGSGTGELFF
TGTGCCAGCAGCTTGGGGGGAAGCGGCACCGGGGAGCTGTTTTTT
>TRBD2|.|TRBJ2-1|TRBV19
CASRELAGNNEQFF
TGTGCCAGTCGCGAGCTAGCGGGAAACAATGAGCAGTTCTTC
>TRBD1|.|TRBJ1-3|TRBV2
CASRRHTGGPISGNTIYF
TGTGCCAGCAGAAGGCACACAGGGGGCCCAATCTCTGGAAACACCATATATTTT
>TRBD1|.|TRBJ1-6|TRBV6-5
CASTWAGQGNSPLHF
TGTGCCAGCACCTGGGCGGGACAGGGGAATTCACCCCTCCACTTT
>.|once|TRBJ1-4|TRBV19
CASQQGREKLFF
TGTGCCAGTCAACAGGGACGCGAAAAACTGTTTTTT
>TRBD2|.|TRBJ2-3|TRBV7-3
CASSLLGGGVADTQYF
TGTGCCAGCAGCTTACTTGGCGGGGGAGTGGCAGATACGCAGTATTTT
>.|.|TRBJ1-2|TRBV6-7
CASSYAYHSTSPNYGYTF
TGTGCCAGCAGTTACGCATATCACTCGACAAGTCCTAACTATGGCTACACCTTC
>.|.|TRBJ2-3|TRBV5-1
CASSLVRSGGTDTQYF
TGCGCCAGCAGCTTGGTAAGGTCCGGGGGCACAGATACGCAGTATTTT
>TRBD2|.|TRBJ2-7|TRBV15
CATSREVAGGSAEQYF
TGTGCCACCAGCAGAGAGGTAGCGGGAGGATCCGCCGAGCAGTACTTC
>TRBD2|few|TRBJ2-1|TRBV4-2
CASSLSTTSVSYNEQFF
TGTGCCAGCAGCCTCTCTACGACTAGCGTGTCCTACAATGAGCAGTTCTTC